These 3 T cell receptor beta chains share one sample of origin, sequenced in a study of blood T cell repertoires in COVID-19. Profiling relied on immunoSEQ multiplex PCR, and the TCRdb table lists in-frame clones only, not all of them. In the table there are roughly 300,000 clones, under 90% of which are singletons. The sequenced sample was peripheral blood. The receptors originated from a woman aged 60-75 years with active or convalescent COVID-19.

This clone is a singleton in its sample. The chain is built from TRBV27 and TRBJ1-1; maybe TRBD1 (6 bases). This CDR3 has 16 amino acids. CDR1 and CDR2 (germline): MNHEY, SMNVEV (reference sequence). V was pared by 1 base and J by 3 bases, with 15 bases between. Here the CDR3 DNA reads TGTGCCAGCAGTTTATTGGGCAGGGGCTTAGACACTGAAGCTTTCTTT. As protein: CASSLLGRGLDTEAFF.

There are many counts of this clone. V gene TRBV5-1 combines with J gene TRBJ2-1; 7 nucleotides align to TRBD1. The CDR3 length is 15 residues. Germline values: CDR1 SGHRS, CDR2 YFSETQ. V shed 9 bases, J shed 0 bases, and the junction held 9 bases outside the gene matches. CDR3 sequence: CATTEGQNSYNEQFF. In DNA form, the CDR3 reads TGCGCCACCACAGAGGGACAGAACTCCTACAATGAGCAGTTCTTC.

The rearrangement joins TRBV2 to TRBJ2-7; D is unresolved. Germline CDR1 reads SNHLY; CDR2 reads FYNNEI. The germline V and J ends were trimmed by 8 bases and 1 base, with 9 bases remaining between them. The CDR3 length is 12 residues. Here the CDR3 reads CASHELSYEQYF. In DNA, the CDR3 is TGTGCCAGCCATGAGCTTTCCTACGAGCAGTACTTC.